A few counts support the clone carrying this T cell receptor beta chain. What it recognizes is unknown. This CDR3 has 15 amino acids. V lost 5 bases to trimming and J lost 5 bases, with 18 bases between them. CDR1 is LNHDA, CDR2 SQIVND, per germline (reference sequence). Produced via immunoSEQ multiplex PCR; TCRdb's table is partial and in-frame only. The table records more than 100,000 clones, 88% of them present only once. These data are taken from a study of T cell responses to AZD1222 COVID-19 vaccine. Study as a whole: Whether given at about 4 or about 12 weeks, second doses were pooled. Findings and caveats of the study: Clonal diversity was possibly underestimated, and the donors were mostly white British, with more females. As reported, nearly half of all spike-specific TCRs target variant regions that are unmutated. Spike-spanning, vaccine-associated CD4 TCRs were dominant at 160-218 and 743-854.

The sequence derives from an adult in good health. The V and J genes are TRBV19 and TRBJ2-5; D is unresolved. Sequences were derived from peripheral blood, sampled on day 0 of AZD1222 vaccination. Written as DNA, the CDR3 is TGTGCCAGTAGTCTCCCGACCTTTTTCGGGGAGACCCAGTACTTC. Protein product: CASSLPTFFGETQYF.